The 9 T cell receptor beta chains reported below all come from one sample, sequenced in a study of T cells in tuberculosis. This table comes from immunoSEQ multiplex PCR, and its TCRdb copy is limited to in-frame clones, with some not included. The data contain approximately 59,000 clones, 81% of them singletons. After thawing and overnight rest, PBMC were stained with GMM-loaded CD1B tetramer, viability dye and anti-CD3 for sorting. The lipid loaded on the CD1B tetramers was C32 glucose monomycolate from Rhodococcus equi. Sequencing was done on a sample of CD1b-GMM tetramer-negative cells sorted from PBMCs. These receptors were collected from an adult woman with latent tuberculosis.

This clone was found a few times. The V call is TRBV11-2, the J call TRBJ2-1; D is possibly TRBD1 (6 bases). The V gene lost 5 bases and the J gene lost 10 bases, with 15 bases spanning the gap. The germline V gene encodes CDR1 SGHAT and CDR2 FQNNGV. This CDR3 has 13 residues. The CDR3 loop reads CASSPVGGREQFF. The CDR3 bases are TGTGCCAGCAGCCCAGTAGGGGGAAGAGAGCAGTTCTTC. The complete variable domain, with remaining parts taken from reference TRBV11-2 and TRBJ2-1, reads EAGVAQSPRYKIIEKRQSVAFWCNPISGHATLYWYQQILGQGPKLLIQFQNNGVVDDSQLPKDRFSAERLKGVDSTLKIQPAKLEDSAVYLCASSPVGGREQFFGPGTRLTVL.

The gene calls are TRBV6-5 and TRBJ1-4; D gene ambiguous. From germline, CDR1 is MNHEY and CDR2 SVGAGI. This CDR3 has 14 residues. V was cut by 8 bases and J by 4 bases, with 14 bases left in between. The CDR3 bases are TGTGCCAGCGGAGAGATTGGGTTTAATGAAAAACTGTTTTTT. The encoded protein is CASGEIGFNEKLFF.

The chain is built from TRBV29-1 and TRBJ1-1; D call uncertain. V was cut by 5 bases and J by 0 bases, with 10 bases left in between. The CDR3 loop spans 13 amino acids. Germline V gene lookup returns CDR1 SQVTM and CDR2 ANQGSEA. The CDR3 is CSVRQSMNTEAFF. For the CDR3, the DNA is TGCAGCGTTCGTCAGTCAATGAACACTGAAGCTTTCTTT.

The rearrangement joins TRBV5-5 to TRBJ2-7, with 10 bases identical to TRBD2. Germline CDR1 and CDR2: SGHKS and YYEKEE (reference sequence). This CDR3 is built from 17 residues. V lost 6 bases and J lost 6; bases outside the gene matches: 18. The CDR3 sequence: CASNGLAGALGGGEQYF. The CDR3 DNA follows: TGTGCCAGCAACGGTCTAGCGGGGGCCCTAGGAGGGGGCGAGCAGTACTTC.

V usage is TRBV19 and J usage is TRBJ1-2, with D unresolved. The CDR3 runs to 13 residues. Trimming left V 3 bases short and J 2 bases short, with 7 bases between. The germline gives CDR1 LNHDA, CDR2 SQIVND (reference sequence). This chain's CDR3 is CASSINGNYGYTF. The DNA for the CDR3 is TGTGCCAGTAGTATTAACGGGAACTATGGCTACACCTTC.

On this clone: A junction boundary mismatches the germline segment, possibly from a read error. V usage is TRBV5-1 and J usage is TRBJ1-2; a weak D match, TRBD1 (5 bases). The CDR3 sequence is 13 residues long. Germline V gene lookup returns CDR1 SGHRS and CDR2 YFSETQ. CDR3 amino acids: CTSSLEGATGYTF. CDR3 DNA: TGCACCAGCAGCTTGGAAGGGGCCACTGGCTACACCTTC. Drawing the rest from reference TRBV5-1 and TRBJ1-2, the complete variable domain is KAGVTQTPRYLIKTRGQQVTLSCSPISGHRSVSWYQQTPGQGLQFLFEYFSETQRNKGNFPGRFSGRQFSNSRSEMNVSTLELGDSALYLCTSSLEGATGYTFGSGTRLTVV.

The V and J genes are TRBV2 and TRBJ2-7; TRBD1 might be the D (5 bases). This CDR3 is 16 amino acids long. Germline CDR1 and CDR2: SNHLY and FYNNEI. Deletions cut 4 bases from V and 0 bases from J, with 16 bases between. The CDR3 spells CASSGVTALLSYEQYF. In nucleotides, the CDR3 is TGTGCCAGCAGTGGAGTGACAGCCCTCCTCTCCTACGAGCAGTACTTC. Full variable domain (outside the CDR3, taken from reference TRBV2 and TRBJ2-7): EPEVTQTPSHQVTQMGQEVILRCVPISNHLYFYWYRQILGQKVEFLVSFYNNEISEKSEIFDDQFSVERPDGSNFTLKIRSTKLEDSAMYFCASSGVTALLSYEQYFGPGTRLTVT.

This clone was found once. The chain couples TRBV2 to TRBJ2-1, with D possibly TRBD2 on 6 matching bases. This CDR3 spans 16 amino acids. Between the trimmed V and J ends, which lost 3 bases and 5 bases, there was a span of 17 bases. In germline, CDR1 is SNHLY, CDR2 FYNNEI. CDR3 DNA: TGTGCCAGCAGTGAGAGACGGGGGTGGAGAGACAATGAGCAGTTCTTC. It specifies CASSERRGWRDNEQFF.

The chain links TRBV7-9 to TRBJ2-4; D might be TRBD1 (6 bases). This CDR3 comprises 15 residues. The V gene lost 0 bases and the J gene lost 8 bases, with 14 bases spanning the gap. Germline CDR1 and CDR2: SEHNR and FQNEAQ (reference sequence). The CDR3 DNA follows: TGTGCCAGCAGCTTAGCGCTGGCAGGGGTGGACATTCAGTACTTC. Protein: CASSLALAGVDIQYF.